Following are 3 T cell receptor beta chains from one sample sequenced in a study of blood T cell repertoires in COVID-19. Profiled with immunoSEQ multiplex PCR; TCRdb holds only in-frame clones, not every one. The data hold approximately 89,000 clones, with 70% to 90% observed a single time. The sample comprised peripheral blood. These TCRs come from a woman between 65 and 79 years old with active or convalescent COVID-19.

CDR3 nucleotide sequence: TGTGCCAGCACCCCCCGCGACAGCAGAGAAAAACTGTTTTTT. Protein: CASTPRDSREKLFF. This chain connects TRBV7-9 to TRBJ1-4; possible D gene TRBD1, 5 bases. Between the trimmed V and J ends, which lost 7 bases and 8 bases, there was a span of 17 bases. The CDR3 covers 14 residues. The germline V gene encodes CDR1 SEHNR and CDR2 FQNEAQ (reference sequence).

Notes on this clone: The junction does not match germline at one end; this may be a read error. This chain links TRBV5-1 with TRBJ1-4; TRBD1 matches at 7 bases. Germline CDR1 is SGHRS and CDR2 is YFSETQ. CDR3 length: 15 amino acids. Written as DNA, the CDR3 is TGCGCCAGCACCTTGGGACAGACTTCGGGTGAAAAACTGTTTTTT. Its protein is CASTLGQTSGEKLFF.

This chain joins TRBV5-1 and TRBJ2-1; the match to TRBD2 covers 9 bases. V was clipped by 1 base and J by 7 bases; unmatched bases: 9. The CDR3 covers 16 residues. Looked up from germline, CDR1 is SGHRS and CDR2 is YFSETQ. CDR3 residues: CASSLFPSGEGNEQFF. In DNA form, the CDR3 reads TGCGCCAGCAGCTTGTTTCCTAGCGGGGAGGGTAATGAGCAGTTCTTC.